This T cell receptor beta chain was recorded in a study of brain T cells in children with intractable seizures. Assay used: immunoSEQ multiplex PCR; TCRdb lists only in-frame clones, some missing. The top ten hold 4.5% to 7% of the sample, which has around 340,000 clones, 93% seen once. Trimming removed 3 bases at V and 4 bases at J, with 12 bases between. The CDR3 sequence is 14 residues long. Per the germline V gene, CDR1 is LGHNA and CDR2 is YNFKEQ. Regarding time point: blood from clinic visit 5 months post-surgery; TSC patient then seizure free. This receptor was obtained from a boy under two years old with tuberous sclerosis and intractable seizures. The chain uses TRBV4-2 and TRBJ1-2; D uncertain. Sequences were derived from peripheral blood, sampled approximately 5 months after surgery. CDR3 sequence reads: CASSQDDGVYGYTF. CDR3 in DNA: TGTGCCAGCAGCCAGGATGACGGAGTCTATGGCTACACCTTC.